This TCR beta chain was captured in a study of identical twins. Broader study findings: The models gave estimates that fell short of the out-of-frame TCR alpha sharing seen in monozygotic twins.

V lost 6 bases to trimming and J lost 5 bases, with 14 bases between them. The CDR3 runs to 13 residues. CDR1 is MNHNS, CDR2 SASEGT, per germline. TCRdb re-called the 5' RACE reads through MiXCR, storing one row per CDR3 protein. The sample has 550,000 to 700,000 distinct CDR3 sequences, about 20% seen once; the top ten hold roughly 4%. This clonotype was detected many times. The target antigen is unknown. The same sample was also used in a study of T cells expressing NK-cell markers.

The clonotype originates from a woman aged 18-30 years in good health. Sequenced input: PBMCs. The V gene is TRBV6-1, the J gene TRBJ2-7, with D possibly being TRBD1 (6 bases). The CDR3 sequence is CASRDQGRNEQYF. The CDR3 DNA is TGTGCCAGCAGGGACCAGGGGCGGAACGAGCAGTACTTC.